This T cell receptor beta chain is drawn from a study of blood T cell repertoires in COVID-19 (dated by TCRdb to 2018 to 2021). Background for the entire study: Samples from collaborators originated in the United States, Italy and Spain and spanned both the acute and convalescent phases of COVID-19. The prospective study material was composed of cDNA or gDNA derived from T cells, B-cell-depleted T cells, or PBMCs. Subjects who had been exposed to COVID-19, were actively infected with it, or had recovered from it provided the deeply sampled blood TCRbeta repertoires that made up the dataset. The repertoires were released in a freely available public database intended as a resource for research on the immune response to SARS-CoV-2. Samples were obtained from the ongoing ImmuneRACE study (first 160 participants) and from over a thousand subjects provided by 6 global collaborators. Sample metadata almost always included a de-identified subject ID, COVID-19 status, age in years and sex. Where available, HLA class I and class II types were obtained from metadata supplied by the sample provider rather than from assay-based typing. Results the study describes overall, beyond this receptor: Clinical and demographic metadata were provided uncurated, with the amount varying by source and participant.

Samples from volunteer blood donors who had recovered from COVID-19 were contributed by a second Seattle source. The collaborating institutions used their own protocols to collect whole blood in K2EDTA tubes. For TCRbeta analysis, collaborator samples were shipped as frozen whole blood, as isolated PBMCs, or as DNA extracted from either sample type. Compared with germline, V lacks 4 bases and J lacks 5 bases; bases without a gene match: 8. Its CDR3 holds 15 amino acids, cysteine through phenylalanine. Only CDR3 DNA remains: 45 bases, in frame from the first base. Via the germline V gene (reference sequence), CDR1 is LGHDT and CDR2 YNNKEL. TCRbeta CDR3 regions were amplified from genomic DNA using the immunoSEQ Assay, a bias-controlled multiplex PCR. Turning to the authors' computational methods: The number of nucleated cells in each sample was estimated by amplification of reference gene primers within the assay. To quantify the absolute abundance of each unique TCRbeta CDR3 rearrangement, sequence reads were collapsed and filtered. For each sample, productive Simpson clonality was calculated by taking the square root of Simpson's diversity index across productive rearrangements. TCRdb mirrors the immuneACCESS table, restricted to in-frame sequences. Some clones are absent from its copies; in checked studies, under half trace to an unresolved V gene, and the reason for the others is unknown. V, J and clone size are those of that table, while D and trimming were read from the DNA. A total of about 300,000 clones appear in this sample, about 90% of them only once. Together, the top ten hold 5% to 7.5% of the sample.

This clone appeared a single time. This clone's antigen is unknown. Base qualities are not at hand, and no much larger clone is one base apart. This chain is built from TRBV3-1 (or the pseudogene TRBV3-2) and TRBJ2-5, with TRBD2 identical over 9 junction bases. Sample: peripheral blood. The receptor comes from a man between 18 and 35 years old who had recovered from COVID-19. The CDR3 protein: CASSLDFAGGETQYF. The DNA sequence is TGTGCCAGCAGCCTTGACTTCGCGGGAGGGGAGACCCAGTACTTC.